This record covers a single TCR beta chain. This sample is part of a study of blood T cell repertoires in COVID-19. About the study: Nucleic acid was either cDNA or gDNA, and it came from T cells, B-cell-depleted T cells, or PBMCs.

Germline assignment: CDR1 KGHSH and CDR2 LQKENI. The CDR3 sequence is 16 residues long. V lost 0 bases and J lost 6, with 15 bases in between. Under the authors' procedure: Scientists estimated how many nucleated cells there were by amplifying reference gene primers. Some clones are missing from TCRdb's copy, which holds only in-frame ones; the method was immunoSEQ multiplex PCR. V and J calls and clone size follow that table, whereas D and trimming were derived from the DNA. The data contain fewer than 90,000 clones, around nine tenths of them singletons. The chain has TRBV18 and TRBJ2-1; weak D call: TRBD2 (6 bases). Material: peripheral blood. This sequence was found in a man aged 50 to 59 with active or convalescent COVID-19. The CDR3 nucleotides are TGTGCCAGCTCACCACCAAGCGGCCAGGGAGGCAATGAGCAGTTCTTC. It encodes CASSPPSGQGGNEQFF.